A single sample gave rise to the 13 T cell receptor beta chains below, sequenced in a study of blood T cells in healthy people across ages (dated by TCRdb to the mid-2010s). Receptor amplification or capture employed 5' RACE. The run used an Illumina HiSeq 2500. A second PCR of about 7 to 12 cycles was run with a J-beta primer mix and a sample-barcoded 5' primer. Starting from the raw public reads, TCRdb applied fastp trimming at Q25, assembled clones with MiXCR and retained in-frame beta chains. Records with the same CDR3 protein are collapsed into one entry carrying the most frequent genes and DNA. The sample table records about 780,000 distinct CDR3 sequences; more than 35% of these occur just once. The top ten constitute 15% to 20% of the sample. The sample consisted of blood. Receptor source: a man older than 75 in good health.

This clonotype was found a few times. This chain joins TRBV6-6 and TRBJ2-5; D is perhaps TRBD2 (5 bases). The CDR3 totals 13 residues. The germline gives CDR1 MNHNY, CDR2 SVGAGI (reference sequence). Trimming stripped 5 bases from V and 5 bases from J, with 12 bases between. The CDR3 here is CASSPRVAETQYF. DNA of the CDR3: TGTGCCAGCAGTCCCCGGGTAGCGGAGACCCAGTACTTC.

The rearrangement uses TRBV28 and TRBJ2-1, with D tentatively TRBD2 (7 bases). This CDR3 region has 16 residues. Germline lookup yields CDR1 MDHEN and CDR2 SYDVKM. V lost 7 bases and J 1 base, leaving 17 bases between the germline ends. CDR3 protein: CASISGGGGSYNEQFF. CDR3 DNA sequence: TGTGCCAGCATCTCGGGGGGAGGGGGTTCCTACAATGAGCAGTTCTTC.

The rearrangement joins TRBV20-1 to TRBJ2-4, with TRBD2 matching 11 bases. This CDR3 is built from 14 residues. Per germline, CDR1 DFQATT and CDR2 SNEGSKA (reference sequence). The J segment lost 13 bases and the V segment lost 5 bases, leaving 13 bases of the junction unmatched. The CDR3 sequence is CSAFLAGGYNEQYF. The DNA of the CDR3 is TGCAGTGCTTTTCTAGCGGGAGGCTACAATGAGCAGTACTTC.

CDR3 sequence (DNA): TGTGCCAGCAGTTTATTACGGAATAATTCACCCCTCCACTTT. This sequence encodes CASSLLRNNSPLHF. This sequence joins TRBV28 and TRBJ1-6; the D is unclear. Germline V lookup: CDR1 MDHEN, CDR2 SYDVKM. V gave up 1 base and J gave up 5 bases, with 6 bases separating them. This CDR3 has 14 residues.

The CDR3 spells CSARGAPGRRPEKLFF. The CDR3 DNA reads TGCAGTGCTAGAGGAGCCCCGGGGAGGCGGCCTGAAAAACTGTTTTTT. This chain links TRBV20-1 with TRBJ1-4; D is uncertain. CDR1 DFQATT and CDR2 SNEGSKA come from the germline V gene (reference sequence). Trimming removed 1 base from V and 7 bases from J, with 19 bases in between. The CDR3 is made up of 16 amino acids.

The chain combines TRBV4-3 with TRBJ2-7; 10 bases agree with TRBD2. The CDR3 totals 14 residues. J was trimmed by 7 bases and V by 2 bases; bases with no gene match: 5. The germline V gene has CDR1 LGHNA and CDR2 YSLEER. CDR3 sequence: CASSQSSGSHEQYF. The CDR3, as DNA: TGCGCCAGCAGCCAATCTAGCGGGAGCCATGAGCAGTACTTC.

This clonotype was counted many times. An end of the junction does not agree with germline; a read error may underlie this. DNA of the CDR3: TGTGCTAGCAGCTTACGACAGGGGAGTTACGAGCAGTACTTC. Translating it yields CASSLRQGSYEQYF. V gene TRBV7-2 combines with J gene TRBJ2-7; 8 positions agree with TRBD1. This CDR3 has 14 residues. From germline, CDR1 is SGHTA and CDR2 FQGNSA. Looking up the rest from reference TRBV7-2 and TRBJ2-7 gives the full variable domain: GAGVSQSPSNKVTEKGKDVELRCDPISGHTALYWYRQSLGQGLEFLIYFQGNSAPDKSGLPSDRFSAERTGGSVSTLTIQRTQQEDSAVYLCASSLRQGSYEQYFGPGTRLTVT.

J is TRBJ2-7 and V is TRBV6-1, with a weak D call TRBD2 (5 bases). Germline CDR1 reads MNHNS; CDR2 reads SASEGT. Trimming pared 7 bases from V and 5 bases from J, leaving 12 bases between. The CDR3 has 12 residues. This CDR3 reads CASTERLNEQYF. For the CDR3, the DNA is TGTGCCAGCACCGAGCGGCTCAACGAGCAGTACTTC.

V usage is TRBV12-3 or TRBV12-4 and J usage is TRBJ2-1; D is possibly TRBD1 (6 bases). Trimming pared 5 bases from V and 5 bases from J, leaving 13 bases between. The CDR3 has 14 residues. CDR3 residues: CASSAEDSNNEQFF. The CDR3, as DNA: TGTGCCAGCAGTGCCGAGGACAGCAACAATGAGCAGTTCTTC.

The chain couples TRBV6-5 to TRBJ2-7; 9 bases are shared with TRBD2. This CDR3 has 16 amino acids. Germline V lookup: CDR1 MNHEY, CDR2 SVGAGI. With 2 bases clipped from V and 1 base from J, the junction kept 6 bases outside the gene matches. CDR3 coding DNA: TGTGCCAGCAGTTACAAGCGGGAGGTCCCATCCTACGAGCAGTACTTC. Translation: CASSYKREVPSYEQYF.

J is TRBJ2-3 and V is TRBV12-3 or TRBV12-4; D remains unclear. V gave up 6 bases and J gave up 4 bases, with 14 bases separating them. The CDR3 length is 14 residues. This chain's CDR3 is CASSIRKRADTQYF. CDR3 bases: TGTGCCAGCAGCATTAGAAAACGCGCAGATACGCAGTATTTT.

This clonotype appeared many times. The V gene is TRBV20-1, the J gene TRBJ2-1; no clear D. Looked up from germline, CDR1 is DFQATT and CDR2 is SNEGSKA (reference sequence). The CDR3 spans 11 residues. V lost 1 base, J lost 7 bases, and 5 bases lay in between. The CDR3, as DNA: TGCAGTGCTAGAGTGGGAAATGAGCAGTTCTTC. Translating it yields CSARVGNEQFF.

The V gene is TRBV28, the J gene TRBJ1-5; a possible D gene is TRBD1 (5 bases). Trimming took off 1 base at V and 0 bases at J, with 10 bases between the two ends. Germline values: CDR1 MDHEN, CDR2 SYDVKM. The CDR3 runs to 16 residues. CDR3 coding DNA: TGTGCCAGCAGTTTATTGGGACGTTATAGCAATCAGCCCCAGCATTTT. Protein sequence: CASSLLGRYSNQPQHF.